This entry lists 24 T cell receptor beta chains sequenced from one sample in a study of shared clonotypes between healthy human individuals. Assay: immunoSEQ multiplex PCR; the TCRdb copy retains only in-frame clones and omits some. Found here are millions of clones, about 92% of them singletons; the top ten hold 0.39%. Sequencing was performed on naive CD4+ T cells from PBMCs. Documented subset: CD45RA+ positively selected. The receptors here all came from a man between 18 and 35 years old in good health. Some clones in this sample may be carry-over from other donors' samples.

The chain recombines TRBV5-8 with TRBJ2-3; TRBD1 agrees at 8 bases. CDR1 and CDR2 (germline): SGHTS, YDEGEE. This CDR3 is built from 15 residues. V was pared by 3 bases and J by 5 bases, with 8 bases of the junction left unmatched. The CDR3 spells CASSSGPGGRDTQYF. The DNA of the CDR3 is TGTGCCAGCAGCTCGGGACCAGGGGGCAGAGATACGCAGTATTTT.

The J gene is TRBJ2-7, the V gene TRBV7-9, with 7 positions matching TRBD2. The V gene's germline CDR1 is SEHNR and CDR2 FQNEAQ (reference sequence). J lost 3 bases, V lost 5 bases, and 10 bases had no gene match. The CDR3 has 15 residues. The CDR3 DNA reads as TGTGCCAGCAGCCCAACGCCGGGGGGAGTCTACGAGCAGTACTTC. Translated, it gives CASSPTPGGVYEQYF. The full variable domain, rest sourced from reference TRBV7-9 and TRBJ2-7, is DTGVSQNPRHKITKRGQNVTFRCDPISEHNRLYWYRQTLGQGPEFLTYFQNEAQLEKSRLLSDRFSAERPKGSFSTLEIQRTEQGDSAMYLCASSPTPGGVYEQYFGPGTRLTVT.

This chain connects TRBV29-1 to TRBJ1-4; D is perhaps TRBD1 (6 bases). Germline CDR1 and CDR2: SQVTM and ANQGSEA. V lost 7 bases and J 4 bases, leaving 13 bases between the germline ends. The CDR3 length is 13 residues. The CDR3 DNA follows: TGCAGCGCCGAGGACAGCCGTAATGAAAAACTGTTTTTT. Protein product: CSAEDSRNEKLFF.

The J gene is TRBJ2-1, the V gene TRBV6-5, with no clear D. The germline V gene encodes CDR1 MNHEY and CDR2 SVGAGI. This CDR3 is built from 16 residues. V dropped 2 bases and J dropped 0 bases, with 11 bases sitting between them. The CDR3 DNA is TGTGCCAGCAGTTACGTCCGGGTCGGCTCCTACAATGAGCAGTTCTTC. It specifies CASSYVRVGSYNEQFF.

J is TRBJ2-3 and V is TRBV28; D uncertain. Germline V gene sequence: CDR1 MDHEN, CDR2 SYDVKM. V was shortened by 2 bases and J by 6 bases, with 18 bases between the two germline ends. CDR3 size: 16 residues. CDR3 region: CASSLGTVWVVDTQYF. CDR3 DNA: TGTGCCAGCAGTTTAGGAACAGTTTGGGTAGTGGATACGCAGTATTTT.

The CDR3 region has the DNA TGTGCCAGTAGTCCTCGAAGGACTAGCGGGAGGGCCGACTGGGTTGGGCAGTTCTTC. Protein: CASSPRRTSGRADWVGQFF. The rearrangement uses TRBV19 and TRBJ2-1, with 15 bases identical to TRBD2. In germline, CDR1 is LNHDA, CDR2 SQIVND (reference sequence). The trim removed 5 bases at V and 12 bases at J, leaving 20 bases unmatched. CDR3 length: 19 amino acids.

This clone has a single count. The chain combines TRBV7-2 with TRBJ1-3; D is unresolved. Germline V gives CDR1 SGHTA, CDR2 FQGNSA. The CDR3 is 15 amino acids. V lost 6 bases, J lost 1 base, and 13 bases lay in between. The DNA for the CDR3 is TGTGCCAGCAGTTTATCCCGAGGTTCTGGAAACACCATATATTTT. Translating gives CASSLSRGSGNTIYF.

The chain uses TRBV5-1 and TRBJ2-5, with 10 positions matching TRBD2. V was pared by 1 base and J by 7 bases, with 16 bases of the junction left unmatched. Germline CDR1 reads SGHRS; CDR2 reads YFSETQ. CDR3 length equals 18 residues. CDR3 residues: CASSLRTSGVTGIGTQYF. CDR3 nucleotides: TGCGCCAGCAGCTTGCGCACTAGCGGGGTCACAGGGATAGGGACCCAGTACTTC.

This chain joins TRBV29-1 and TRBJ1-2, with 9 bases that match TRBD1. Germline-derived CDR1 and CDR2 are SQVTM and ANQGSEA. The J segment lost 3 bases and the V segment lost 7 bases, leaving 15 bases of the junction unmatched. The length of the CDR3 is 16 residues. The CDR3 loop reads CSAQLAGTGHDYGYTF. In DNA form, the CDR3 reads TGCAGCGCCCAGCTAGCAGGGACAGGGCATGACTATGGCTACACCTTC.

V is TRBV28 and J is TRBJ2-7, with D possibly matching TRBD2 (5 bases). The CDR3 has 11 amino acids. V was trimmed by 7 bases and J by 7 bases, leaving 11 bases between them. Germline CDR1 reads MDHEN; CDR2 reads SYDVKM. The CDR3 region has the DNA TGTGCCAGCACCTCCCGGGGAGAGCAGTACTTC. This translates into CASTSRGEQYF.

The chain links TRBV9 to TRBJ2-1, with 8 bases that match TRBD1. Germline V gene lookup returns CDR1 SGDLS and CDR2 YYNGEE. The trim removed 0 bases at V and 7 bases at J, leaving 9 bases unmatched. This CDR3 has 16 residues. CDR3 amino acids: CASSVASQGAGNEQFF. The CDR3 nucleotides read TGTGCCAGCAGCGTAGCTTCGCAGGGGGCCGGGAATGAGCAGTTCTTC.

The chain carries TRBV30 and TRBJ1-4; D is unclear. The V end was cut by 5 bases, the J end by 6 bases, with 10 bases between. The germline CDR1 and CDR2 sequences are GTSNPN and SVGIG (reference sequence). CDR3 length: 12 amino acids. The DNA of the CDR3 is TGTGCCTGGTGTAGTACGGATGAAAAACTGTTTTTT. As protein: CAWCSTDEKLFF. The full variable domain, rest sourced from reference TRBV30 and TRBJ1-4, is SQTIHQWPATLVQPVGSPLSLECTVEGTSNPNLYWYRQAAGRGLQLLFYSVGIGQISSEVPQNLSASRPQDRQFILSSKKLLLSDSGFYLCAWCSTDEKLFFGSGTQLSVL.

The chain couples TRBV23-1 to TRBJ2-2; tentative D call: TRBD1 (5 bases). TRBV23-1 is given ORF status, its function remaining uncertain. This CDR3 has 16 residues. The ends were cut back, 6 bases at V and 0 bases at J, with 14 bases in the middle. Here the CDR3 reads CASSLNDRSNTGELFF. The CDR3 DNA follows: TGCGCCAGCAGCTTAAACGACAGATCGAACACCGGGGAGCTGTTTTTT.

The gene calls are TRBV27 and TRBJ1-3; the D is unclear. CDR1 is MNHEY, CDR2 SMNVEV, per germline (reference sequence). Trimming removed 6 bases from V and 1 base from J, with 7 bases in between. The CDR3 runs to 13 residues. CDR3 in DNA: TGTGCCAGCAGCCCGGGGTCTGGAAACACCATATATTTT. Its protein is CASSPGSGNTIYF.

This sequence joins TRBV6-4 and TRBJ2-1, with 8 bases aligning to TRBD2. This CDR3 has 16 residues. After removal of 3 bases from V and 7 bases from J, the junction contained 11 bases not matched to a gene. The germline CDR1 and CDR2 sequences are MRHNA and SNTAGT. CDR3 nucleotides: TGTGCCAGCAGTGATCGTGGTAGCGGGGACCCTAATGAGCAGTTCTTC. Protein: CASSDRGSGDPNEQFF.

This chain's CDR3 is CAWTGQGAGVGGYTF. The CDR3 bases are TGTGCCTGGACGGGACAGGGGGCCGGGGTTGGTGGCTACACCTTC. The V and J genes are TRBV30 and TRBJ1-2; TRBD1 aligns across 12 bases. The V and J ends lost 4 bases and 7 bases, in that order; junction bases with no gene match: 10. Per germline, CDR1 GTSNPN and CDR2 SVGIG (reference sequence). The CDR3 has 15 residues.

This chain links TRBV28 with TRBJ1-5; TRBD1 aligns across 11 bases. With V trimmed by 10 bases and J by 7 bases, 18 bases remained unmatched. The CDR3 loop spans 17 amino acids. Germline CDR1 MDHEN, CDR2 SYDVKM. The CDR3 is CATHSIQGQGAGQPQHF. The CDR3 DNA follows: TGTGCCACGCACTCGATTCAAGGACAGGGGGCTGGGCAGCCCCAGCATTTT. The full variable domain, rest sourced from reference TRBV28 and TRBJ1-5, is DVKVTQSSRYLVKRTGEKVFLECVQDMDHENMFWYRQDPGLGLRLIYFSYDVKMKEKGDIPEGYSVSREKKERFSLILESASTNQTSMYLCATHSIQGQGAGQPQHFGDGTRLSIL.

This clone was picked up a small number of times. The rearrangement uses TRBV29-1 and TRBJ1-1; weak D call: TRBD1 (6 bases). The germline V and J ends were trimmed by 2 bases and 5 bases, with 12 bases remaining between them. Germline CDR1 SQVTM, CDR2 ANQGSEA. This CDR3 is built from 13 residues. CDR3 coding DNA: TGCAGCGTTGAAAGGGGGAGGGGAACTGAAGCTTTCTTT. It is translated as CSVERGRGTEAFF.

This chain links TRBV5-5 with TRBJ2-2; 8 positions agree with TRBD2. Germline V gene lookup returns CDR1 SGHKS and CDR2 YYEKEE (reference sequence). The CDR3 runs to 15 residues. Trimming removed 3 bases from V and 4 bases from J; junction bases left unmatched: 5. The CDR3 DNA is TGTGCCAGCAGCTGGATGCTAGCGGGCACCGGGGAGCTGTTTTTT. Translation: CASSWMLAGTGELFF.

The chain uses TRBV28 and TRBJ2-5; 12 positions agree with TRBD2. The trim removed 3 bases at V and 4 bases at J, leaving 3 bases unmatched. Germline-derived CDR1 and CDR2 are MDHEN and SYDVKM. The CDR3 runs to 15 residues. CDR3: CASSFGLAGSETQYF. The CDR3 nucleotides are TGTGCCAGCAGTTTTGGACTAGCGGGATCAGAGACCCAGTACTTC.

Remarks on this clone: Other nucleotide sequences in the sample specify the same CDR3. V usage is TRBV5-1 and J usage is TRBJ2-7, with D unclear. CDR1 is SGHRS and CDR2 is YFSETQ in the germline V gene. The CDR3 has 14 amino acids. The V and J ends lost 1 base and 0 bases respectively, with 8 bases between them. The CDR3 loop reads CASSLRLSSYEQYF. The CDR3 nucleotides read TGCGCCAGCAGCTTGCGCCTCAGCTCCTACGAGCAGTACTTC.

The CDR3 sequence is CASNPRTIRTEAFF. The CDR3 bases are TGTGCCAGCAACCCTCGGACGATTCGCACTGAAGCTTTCTTT. The chain links TRBV28 to TRBJ1-1; D gene uncertain. The germline CDR1 and CDR2 sequences are MDHEN and SYDVKM. V was cut by 7 bases and J by 4 bases, with 16 bases left in between. The CDR3 extends over 14 amino acids.

The V gene is TRBV2, the J gene TRBJ2-2, with D possibly matching TRBD2 (5 bases). Trimming took off 7 bases at V and 5 bases at J, with 14 bases between the two ends. The germline gives CDR1 SNHLY, CDR2 FYNNEI. The CDR3 extends over 14 amino acids. CDR3 nucleotides: TGTGCCAGCACCTCGTTTCCGGGGACCGGGGAGCTGTTTTTT. This codes for CASTSFPGTGELFF.

The rearrangement uses TRBV5-4 and TRBJ2-1; D might be TRBD1 or TRBD2, each matching 5 bases. Germline V CDR1 and CDR2: SGHNT, YYREEE (reference sequence). The CDR3 has 13 amino acids. Trimming removed 4 bases at V and 10 bases at J, with 15 bases between. The CDR3: CASSQTGTEEQFF. For the CDR3, the DNA is TGTGCCAGCAGCCAGACCGGGACGGAAGAGCAGTTCTTC.